Given below is one T cell receptor (beta chain) in context. These data originate in a study of blood T cell repertoires in COVID-19. Study overall: The study drew acute and convalescent COVID-19 samples from the United States, Italy and Spain. PBMCs, B-cell-depleted T cells, or T cells were the source of the cDNA or gDNA that made up the material.

Study processing details: Using reference gene primer amplification, nucleated cell counts were estimated. The assay was immunoSEQ multiplex PCR, and TCRdb's table has in-frame clones only and misses some. V and J calls and clone size are those listed in that table; D and trimming were worked out from the DNA. This table has some 100,000 clones, about three quarters appearing once. Looked up from germline, CDR1 is LGHNA and CDR2 is YSLEER. This CDR3 is built from 16 residues. The V and J ends lost 3 bases and 5 bases respectively, with 18 bases between them. Source material: peripheral blood. The genes are TRBV4-3 and TRBJ2-3; tentative D call: TRBD1 (6 bases). The clonotype comes from a human donor in a cohort sampled during active or convalescent COVID-19. CDR3 in amino acids: CASSQNQGGFGDTQYF. CDR3 nucleotide sequence: TGCGCCAGCAGCCAGAACCAAGGGGGATTTGGAGATACGCAGTATTTT.